The rows below give T cell receptor beta chains drawn from one sample of a study of blood T cell repertoires in COVID-19. The protocol was immunoSEQ multiplex PCR, while the TCRdb copy is restricted to in-frame clones and leaves out a portion. The data show about 240,000 clones, with around 86% seen just once and approximately 10% held by the top ten. Input material: peripheral blood. All receptors derive from a woman in her forties or fifties with COVID-19, enrolled during active disease. CDR3s include the opening cysteine and the closing phenylalanine or tryptophan. The order of the fields is D gene, clone size, J gene, V gene, CDR3 protein, CDR3 DNA. The D gene is left open where the match is weak. Rows give clone size only sometimes, using once, few, many, or a class for an expanded clone.

d_call: TRBD1; clone_size: .; j_call: TRBJ2-7; v_call: TRBV2; cdr3_aa: CASSEWGQGIGEQYF; cdr3_nt: TGTGCCAGCAGTGAATGGGGACAGGGTATAGGCGAGCAGTACTTC
d_call: TRBD1; clone_size: .; j_call: TRBJ1-2; v_call: TRBV19; cdr3_aa: CASTDRASGYTF; cdr3_nt: TGTGCCAGCACGGACAGGGCTAGTGGCTACACCTTC
d_call: .; clone_size: .; j_call: TRBJ2-4; v_call: TRBV19; cdr3_aa: CASSPNGLHVLNIQYF; cdr3_nt: TGTGCCAGTAGTCCCAACGGACTACATGTCCTGAACATTCAGTACTTC
d_call: TRBD1; clone_size: .; j_call: TRBJ1-6; v_call: TRBV9; cdr3_aa: CASSVAIDRGREPLHF; cdr3_nt: TGTGCCAGCAGCGTAGCCATAGACAGGGGGCGTGAACCCCTCCACTTT
d_call: TRBD2; clone_size: .; j_call: TRBJ2-2; v_call: TRBV28; cdr3_aa: CASSLGHTSANTGELFF; cdr3_nt: TGTGCCAGCAGTTTAGGACACACTAGCGCGAACACCGGGGAGCTGTTTTTT
d_call: .; clone_size: .; j_call: TRBJ2-1; v_call: TRBV6-2/TRBV6-3; cdr3_aa: CASSGSSEEGPSWYEQFF; cdr3_nt: TGTGCCAGCAGTGGTTCGTCGGAAGAGGGCCCAAGTTGGTATGAGCAGTTCTTC
d_call: TRBD1; clone_size: .; j_call: TRBJ2-7; v_call: TRBV5-6; cdr3_aa: CASSFWTGKSYEQYF; cdr3_nt: TGTGCCAGCAGCTTCTGGACAGGGAAGTCCTACGAGCAGTACTTC
d_call: TRBD2; clone_size: .; j_call: TRBJ2-5; v_call: TRBV7-6; cdr3_aa: CASSRWSLAGGQETQYF; cdr3_nt: TGTGCCAGCAGCCGCTGGTCTCTAGCGGGGGGGCAAGAGACCCAGTACTTC
d_call: .; clone_size: .; j_call: TRBJ1-2; v_call: TRBV7-2; cdr3_aa: CASSLGFDGGYTF; cdr3_nt: TGTGCCAGCAGCTTAGGGTTCGACGGGGGCTACACCTTC
d_call: TRBD2; clone_size: .; j_call: TRBJ2-1; v_call: TRBV27; cdr3_aa: CASSPLGGGTYEQFF; cdr3_nt: TGTGCCAGCAGTCCCCTGGGCGGGGGGACTTATGAGCAGTTCTTC
d_call: TRBD2; clone_size: .; j_call: TRBJ2-2; v_call: TRBV4-1; cdr3_aa: CASRPTSGGADTGELFF; cdr3_nt: TGCGCCAGCAGACCTACTAGCGGGGGGGCGGACACCGGGGAGCTGTTTTTT
d_call: .; clone_size: once; j_call: TRBJ1-1; v_call: TRBV6-5; cdr3_aa: CASTLSSNTEAFF; cdr3_nt: TGTGCCAGCACCCTTAGTTCGAACACTGAAGCTTTCTTT
d_call: .; clone_size: .; j_call: TRBJ1-1; v_call: TRBV14; cdr3_aa: CASSQDLIREAFF; cdr3_nt: TGTGCCAGCAGCCAAGATCTTATACGGGAAGCTTTCTTT
d_call: .; clone_size: .; j_call: TRBJ2-5; v_call: TRBV3-1/TRBV3-2; cdr3_aa: CASSQDSWSGETQYF; cdr3_nt: TGTGCCAGCAGCCAAGATTCCTGGTCGGGGGAGACCCAGTACTTC
d_call: TRBD1; clone_size: .; j_call: TRBJ1-1; v_call: TRBV10-1; cdr3_aa: CATWTGETEAFF; cdr3_nt: TGCGCCACCTGGACAGGGGAGACTGAAGCTTTCTTT
d_call: .; clone_size: .; j_call: TRBJ2-2; v_call: TRBV30; cdr3_aa: CAWKGDPNTGELFF; cdr3_nt: TGTGCCTGGAAGGGGGACCCGAACACCGGGGAGCTGTTTTTT
d_call: TRBD1; clone_size: few; j_call: TRBJ1-2; v_call: TRBV24-1; cdr3_aa: CATSDLPGGAGYTF; cdr3_nt: TGTGCCACCAGTGATTTGCCAGGGGGCGCTGGCTACACCTTC
d_call: .; clone_size: .; j_call: TRBJ2-3; v_call: TRBV7-3; cdr3_aa: CASSLMKIGGSSSTDTQYF; cdr3_nt: TGTGCCAGCAGCTTAATGAAGATTGGAGGGTCATCTAGCACAGATACGCAGTATTTT
d_call: TRBD2; clone_size: .; j_call: TRBJ2-2; v_call: TRBV5-4; cdr3_aa: CASSRSPGLAGAGTGELFF; cdr3_nt: TGTGCCAGCAGCCGATCCCCCGGACTAGCGGGGGCGGGCACCGGGGAGCTGTTTTTT
d_call: .; clone_size: .; j_call: TRBJ1-1; v_call: TRBV6-6; cdr3_aa: CASSYSYTSEAFF; cdr3_nt: TGTGCCAGCAGTTACTCGTACACAAGTGAAGCTTTCTTT
d_call: TRBD2; clone_size: .; j_call: TRBJ2-3; v_call: TRBV27; cdr3_aa: CASSFPTGLAGKEGTDTQYF; cdr3_nt: TGTGCCAGCAGTTTCCCTACAGGACTAGCGGGGAAAGAGGGCACAGATACGCAGTATTTT
d_call: .; clone_size: .; j_call: TRBJ1-2; v_call: TRBV30; cdr3_aa: CAWSSPGTPYGYTF; cdr3_nt: TGTGCCTGGAGTTCCCCCGGGACACCGTATGGCTACACCTTC
d_call: .; clone_size: .; j_call: TRBJ2-1; v_call: TRBV3-1/TRBV3-2; cdr3_aa: CASSQVLLNEQFF; cdr3_nt: TGTGCCAGCAGCCAAGTACTCCTCAATGAGCAGTTCTTC